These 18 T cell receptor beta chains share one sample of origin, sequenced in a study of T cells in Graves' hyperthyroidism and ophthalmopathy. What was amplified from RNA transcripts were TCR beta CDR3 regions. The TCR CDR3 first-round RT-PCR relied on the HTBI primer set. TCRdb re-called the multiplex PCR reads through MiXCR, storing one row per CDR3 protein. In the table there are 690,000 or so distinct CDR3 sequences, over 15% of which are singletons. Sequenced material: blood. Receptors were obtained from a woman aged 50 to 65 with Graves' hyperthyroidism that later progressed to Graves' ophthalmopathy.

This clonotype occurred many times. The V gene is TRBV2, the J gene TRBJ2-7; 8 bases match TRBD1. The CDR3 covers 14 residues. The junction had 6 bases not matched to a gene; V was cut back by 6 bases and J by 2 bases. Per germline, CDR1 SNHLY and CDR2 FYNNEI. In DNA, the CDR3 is TGTGCCAGCAGGGGCCGGGACAGGACCTACGAGCAGTACTTC. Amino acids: CASRGRDRTYEQYF.

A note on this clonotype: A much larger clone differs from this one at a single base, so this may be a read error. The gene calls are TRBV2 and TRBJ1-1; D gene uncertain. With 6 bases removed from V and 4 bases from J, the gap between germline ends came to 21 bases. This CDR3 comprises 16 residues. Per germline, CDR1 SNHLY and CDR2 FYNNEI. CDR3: CASRSKERLSGTEAFF. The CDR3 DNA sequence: TGTGCCAGCAGGAGCAAAGAGCGGCTCTCGGGCACTGAAGCTTTCTTT.

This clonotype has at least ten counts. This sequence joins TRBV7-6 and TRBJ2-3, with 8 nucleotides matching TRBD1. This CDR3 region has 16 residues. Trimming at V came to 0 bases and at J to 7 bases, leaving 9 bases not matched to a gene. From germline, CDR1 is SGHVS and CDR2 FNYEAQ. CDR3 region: CASSLAGRQGSNTQYF. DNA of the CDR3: TGTGCCAGCAGCTTAGCTGGGAGACAGGGGTCGAATACGCAGTATTTT.

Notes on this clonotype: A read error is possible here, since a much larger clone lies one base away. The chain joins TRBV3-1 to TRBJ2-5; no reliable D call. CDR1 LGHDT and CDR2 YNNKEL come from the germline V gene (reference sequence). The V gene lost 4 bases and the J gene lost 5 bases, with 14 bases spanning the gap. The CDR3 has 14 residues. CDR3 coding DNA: TGTGCCAGCAGCCCTCCTCTACAGCTCGAGACCCAGTACTTC. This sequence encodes CASSPPLQLETQYF.

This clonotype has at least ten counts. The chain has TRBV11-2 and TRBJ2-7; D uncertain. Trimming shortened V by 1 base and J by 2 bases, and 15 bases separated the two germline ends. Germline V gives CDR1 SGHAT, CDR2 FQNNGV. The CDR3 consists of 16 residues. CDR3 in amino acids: CASSLVRQLNTYEQYF. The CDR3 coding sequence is TGTGCCAGCAGCTTAGTACGGCAGCTTAATACCTACGAGCAGTACTTC.

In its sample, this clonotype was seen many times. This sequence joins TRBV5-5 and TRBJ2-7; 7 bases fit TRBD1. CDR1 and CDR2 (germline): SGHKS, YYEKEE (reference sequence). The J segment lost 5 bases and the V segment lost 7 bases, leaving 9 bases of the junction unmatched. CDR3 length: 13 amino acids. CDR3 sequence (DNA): TGTGCCAGCGCTACAGGGGTTTGGAACGAGCAGTACTTC. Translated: CASATGVWNEQYF.

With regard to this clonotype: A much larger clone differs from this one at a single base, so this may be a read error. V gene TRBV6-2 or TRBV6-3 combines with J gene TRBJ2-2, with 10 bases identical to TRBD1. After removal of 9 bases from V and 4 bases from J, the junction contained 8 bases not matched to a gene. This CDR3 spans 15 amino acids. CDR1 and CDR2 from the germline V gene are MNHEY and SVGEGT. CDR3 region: CASEDRGRGTGELFF. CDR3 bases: TGTGCCAGTGAAGACAGGGGGCGCGGCACCGGGGAGCTGTTTTTT.

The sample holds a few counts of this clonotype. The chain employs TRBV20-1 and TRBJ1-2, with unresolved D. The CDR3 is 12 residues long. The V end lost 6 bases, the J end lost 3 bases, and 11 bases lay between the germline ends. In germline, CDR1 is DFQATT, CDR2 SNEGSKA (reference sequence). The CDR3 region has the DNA TGCAGTGCCGTCTGGGAGTACTATGGCTACACCTTC. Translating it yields CSAVWEYYGYTF.

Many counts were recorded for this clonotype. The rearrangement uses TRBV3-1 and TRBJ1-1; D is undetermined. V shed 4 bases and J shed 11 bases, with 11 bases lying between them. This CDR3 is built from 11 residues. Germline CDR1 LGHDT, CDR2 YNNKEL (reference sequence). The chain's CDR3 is CASSLGMYAFF. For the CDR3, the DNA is TGTGCCAGCAGCCTAGGGATGTACGCTTTCTTT.

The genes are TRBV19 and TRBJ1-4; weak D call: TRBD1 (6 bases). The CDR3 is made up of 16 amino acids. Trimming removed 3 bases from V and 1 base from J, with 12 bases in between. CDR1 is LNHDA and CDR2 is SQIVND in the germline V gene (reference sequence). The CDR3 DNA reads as TGTGCCAGTAGTATTCTCGGAGGGGGAACTAATGAAAAACTGTTTTTT. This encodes CASSILGGGTNEKLFF. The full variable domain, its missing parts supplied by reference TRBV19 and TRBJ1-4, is DGGITQSPKYLFRKEGQNVTLSCEQNLNHDAMYWYRQDPGQGLRLIYYSQIVNDFQKGDIAEGYSVSREKKESFPLTVTSAQKNPTAFYLCASSILGGGTNEKLFFGSGTQLSVL.

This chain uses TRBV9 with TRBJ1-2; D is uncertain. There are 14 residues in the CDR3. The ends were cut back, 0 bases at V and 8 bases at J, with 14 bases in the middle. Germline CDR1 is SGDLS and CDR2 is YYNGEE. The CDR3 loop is CASSVAARGNGYTF. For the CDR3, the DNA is TGTGCCAGCAGCGTAGCCGCCCGGGGTAACGGCTACACCTTC.

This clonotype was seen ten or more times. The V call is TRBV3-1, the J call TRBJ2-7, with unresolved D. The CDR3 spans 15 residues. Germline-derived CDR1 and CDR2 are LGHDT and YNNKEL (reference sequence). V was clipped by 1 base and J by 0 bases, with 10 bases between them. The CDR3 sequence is CASSQGIMSSYEQYF. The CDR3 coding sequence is TGTGCCAGCAGCCAAGGAATCATGAGCTCCTACGAGCAGTACTTC.

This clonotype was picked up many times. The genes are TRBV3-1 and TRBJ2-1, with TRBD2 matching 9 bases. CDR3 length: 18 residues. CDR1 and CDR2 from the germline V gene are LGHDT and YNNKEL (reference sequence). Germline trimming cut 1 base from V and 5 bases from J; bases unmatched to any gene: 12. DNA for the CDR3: TGTGCCAGCAGCCAAGTTCCCAGCGGGGGGCCCCCTGACAATGAGCAGTTCTTC. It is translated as CASSQVPSGGPPDNEQFF.

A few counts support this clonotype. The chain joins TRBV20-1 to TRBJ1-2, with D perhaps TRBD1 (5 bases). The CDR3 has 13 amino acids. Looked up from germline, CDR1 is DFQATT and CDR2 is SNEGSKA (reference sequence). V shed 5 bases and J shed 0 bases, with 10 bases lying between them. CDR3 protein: CSAPGGANYGYTF. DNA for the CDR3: TGCAGTGCTCCGGGGGGGGCTAACTATGGCTACACCTTC.

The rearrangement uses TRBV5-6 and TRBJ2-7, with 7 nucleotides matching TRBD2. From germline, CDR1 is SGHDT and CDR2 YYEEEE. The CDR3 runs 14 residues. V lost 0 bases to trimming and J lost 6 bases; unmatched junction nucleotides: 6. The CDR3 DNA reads TGTGCCAGCAGCTTGGGAGGACTAGGGGTCGAGCAGTACTTC. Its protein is CASSLGGLGVEQYF.

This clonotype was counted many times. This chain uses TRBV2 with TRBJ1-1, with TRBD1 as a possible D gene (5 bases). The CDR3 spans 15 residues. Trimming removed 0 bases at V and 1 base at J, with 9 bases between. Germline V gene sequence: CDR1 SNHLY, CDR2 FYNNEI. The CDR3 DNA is TGTGCCAGCAGTGAAGCCAGGACACCGAACACTGAAGCTTTCTTT. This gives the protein CASSEARTPNTEAFF.

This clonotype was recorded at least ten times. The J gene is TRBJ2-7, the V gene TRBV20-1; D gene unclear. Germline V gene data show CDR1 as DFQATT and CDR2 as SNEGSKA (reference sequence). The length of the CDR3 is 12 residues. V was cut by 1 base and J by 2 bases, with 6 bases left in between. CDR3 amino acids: CSARGGPYEQYF. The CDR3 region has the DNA TGCAGTGCTAGAGGGGGTCCCTACGAGCAGTACTTC.

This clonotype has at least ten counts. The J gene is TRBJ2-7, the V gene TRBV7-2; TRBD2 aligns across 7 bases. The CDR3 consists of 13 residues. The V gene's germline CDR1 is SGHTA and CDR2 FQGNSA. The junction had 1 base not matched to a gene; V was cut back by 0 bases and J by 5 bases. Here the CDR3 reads CASSLAGGNEQYF. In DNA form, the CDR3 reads TGTGCCAGCAGCTTAGCGGGAGGGAACGAGCAGTACTTC.